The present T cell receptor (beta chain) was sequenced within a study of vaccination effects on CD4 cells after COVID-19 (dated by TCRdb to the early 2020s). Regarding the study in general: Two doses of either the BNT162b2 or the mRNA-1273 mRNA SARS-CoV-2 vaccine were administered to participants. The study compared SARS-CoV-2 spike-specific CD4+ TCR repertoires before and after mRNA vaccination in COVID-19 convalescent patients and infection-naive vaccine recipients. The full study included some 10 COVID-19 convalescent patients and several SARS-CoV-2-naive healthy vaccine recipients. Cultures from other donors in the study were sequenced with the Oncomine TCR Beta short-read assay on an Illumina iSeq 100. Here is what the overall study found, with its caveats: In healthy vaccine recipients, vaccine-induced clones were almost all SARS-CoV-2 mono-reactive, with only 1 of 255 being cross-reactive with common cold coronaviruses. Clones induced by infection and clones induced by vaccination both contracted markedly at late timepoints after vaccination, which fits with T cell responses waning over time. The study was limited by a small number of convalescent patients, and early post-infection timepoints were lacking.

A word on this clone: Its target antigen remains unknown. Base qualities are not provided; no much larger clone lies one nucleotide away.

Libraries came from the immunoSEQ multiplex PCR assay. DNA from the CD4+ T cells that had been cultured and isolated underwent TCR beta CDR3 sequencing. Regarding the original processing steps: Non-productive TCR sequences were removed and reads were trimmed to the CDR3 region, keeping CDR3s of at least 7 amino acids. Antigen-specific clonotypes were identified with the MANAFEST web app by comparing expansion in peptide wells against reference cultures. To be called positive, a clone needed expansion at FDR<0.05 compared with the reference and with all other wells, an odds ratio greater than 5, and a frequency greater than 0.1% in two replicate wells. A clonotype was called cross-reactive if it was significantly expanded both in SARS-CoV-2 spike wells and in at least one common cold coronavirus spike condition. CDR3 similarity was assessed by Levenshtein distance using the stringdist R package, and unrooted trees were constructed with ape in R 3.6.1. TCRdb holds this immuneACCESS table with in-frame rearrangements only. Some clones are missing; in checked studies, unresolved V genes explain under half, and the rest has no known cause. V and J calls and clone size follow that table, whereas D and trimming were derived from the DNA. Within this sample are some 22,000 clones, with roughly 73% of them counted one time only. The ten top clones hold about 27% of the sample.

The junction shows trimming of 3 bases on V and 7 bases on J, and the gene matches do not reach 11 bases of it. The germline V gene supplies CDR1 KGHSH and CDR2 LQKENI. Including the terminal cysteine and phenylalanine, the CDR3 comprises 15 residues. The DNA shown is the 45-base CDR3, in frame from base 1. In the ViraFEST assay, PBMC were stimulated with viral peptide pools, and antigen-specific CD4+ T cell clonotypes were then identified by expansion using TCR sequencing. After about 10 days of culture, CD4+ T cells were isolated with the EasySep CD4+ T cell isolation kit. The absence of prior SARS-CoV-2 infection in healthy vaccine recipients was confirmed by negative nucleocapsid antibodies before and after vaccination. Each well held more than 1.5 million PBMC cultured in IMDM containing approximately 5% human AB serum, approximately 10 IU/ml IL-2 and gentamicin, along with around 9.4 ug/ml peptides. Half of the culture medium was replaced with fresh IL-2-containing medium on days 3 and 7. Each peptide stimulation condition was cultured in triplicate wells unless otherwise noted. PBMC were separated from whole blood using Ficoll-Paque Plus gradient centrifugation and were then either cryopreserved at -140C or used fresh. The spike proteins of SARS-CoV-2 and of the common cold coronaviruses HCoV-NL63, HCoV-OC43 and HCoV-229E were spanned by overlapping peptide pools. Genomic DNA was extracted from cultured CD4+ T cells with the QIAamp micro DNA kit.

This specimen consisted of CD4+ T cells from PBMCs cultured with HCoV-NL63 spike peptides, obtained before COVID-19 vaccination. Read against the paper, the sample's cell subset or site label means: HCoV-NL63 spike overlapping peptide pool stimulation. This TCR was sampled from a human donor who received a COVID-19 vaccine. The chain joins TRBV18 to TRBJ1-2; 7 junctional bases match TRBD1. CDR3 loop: CASSPGQALRGGYTF. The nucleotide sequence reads TGTGCCAGCTCACCCGGACAGGCGCTGAGGGGTGGCTACACCTTC.